These 22 T cell receptor beta chains were all obtained from the same sample, sequenced in a study of blood T cell repertoires in COVID-19. TCRdb keeps only in-frame clones here, not all; method: immunoSEQ multiplex PCR. In the table there are 150,000 to 200,000 clones, 70% to 90% of which are singletons. What was sequenced was peripheral blood. The receptors shown here come from a middle-aged man with active or convalescent COVID-19.

The count of this clone is one. CDR3 residues: CASSQTGQETQYF. CDR3 bases: TGTGCCAGCAGCCAGACAGGCCAAGAGACCCAGTACTTC. This chain links TRBV7-8 with TRBJ2-5; D perhaps matches TRBD1 (6 bases). Trimming cost V 5 bases and J 1 base, with 8 bases left between them. There are 13 residues in the CDR3. Germline V gives CDR1 SGHVS, CDR2 FQNEAQ.

The CDR3 protein is CATSRVKGGELFF. For the CDR3, the DNA is TGTGCCACCAGCAGAGTAAAGGGGGGGGAGCTGTTTTTT. The J gene is TRBJ2-2, the V gene TRBV15, with D tentatively TRBD1 (5 bases). The length of the CDR3 is 13 residues. The germline V and J ends were trimmed by 1 base and 8 bases, with 8 bases remaining between them. The germline V gene encodes CDR1 LNHNV and CDR2 YYDKDF (reference sequence). The full variable domain, with the rest looked up from reference TRBV15 and TRBJ2-2, is DAMVIQNPRYQVTQFGKPVTLSCSQTLNHNVMYWYQQKSSQAPKLLFHYYDKDFNNEADTPDNFQSRRPNTSFCFLDIRSPGLGDTAMYLCATSRVKGGELFFGEGSRLTVL.

The chain recombines TRBV12-3 or TRBV12-4 with TRBJ2-7; unclear D gene. This CDR3 is built from 11 residues. The V end lost 8 bases, the J end lost 1 base, and 6 bases lay between the germline ends. The CDR3 sequence is CASAGSYEQYF. Written as DNA, the CDR3 is TGTGCCAGCGCCGGTTCCTACGAGCAGTACTTC.

V and J are TRBV12-5 and TRBJ2-2; 9 nucleotides line up with TRBD2. The CDR3 runs to 16 residues. Germline V lookup: CDR1 LGHNT, CDR2 FRNRAP. J gave up 6 bases and V 3 bases, and 8 bases lay outside the gene matches. This CDR3 is CASGFQRGDTSGELFF. The CDR3 DNA reads as TGTGCTAGTGGTTTCCAGCGGGGGGATACGTCCGGGGAGCTGTTTTTT.

The chain uses TRBV5-4 and TRBJ2-2; D is unresolved. There are 15 residues in the CDR3. V was clipped by 2 bases and J by 0 bases, with 8 bases between them. Germline V gene lookup returns CDR1 SGHNT and CDR2 YYREEE (reference sequence). The CDR3 reads CASSFETTNTGELFF. CDR3 sequence (DNA): TGTGCCAGCAGCTTCGAAACTACGAACACCGGGGAGCTGTTTTTT.

V gene TRBV30 combines with J gene TRBJ1-2; TRBD1 might be the D (6 bases). The CDR3 is 13 residues long. V lost 8 bases, J lost 8 bases, and 21 bases lay in between. Germline V gene data show CDR1 as GTSNPN and CDR2 as SVGIG (reference sequence). In DNA, the CDR3 is TGTGCCGGATTGTACGGGGGGCGTGGAGGCTACACCTTC. As protein: CAGLYGGRGGYTF.

This chain joins TRBV7-2 and TRBJ1-3, with D possibly matching TRBD1 (6 bases). Germline CDR1 and CDR2: SGHTA and FQGNSA. V was shortened by 4 bases and J by 0 bases, with 16 bases between the two germline ends. This CDR3 is 17 amino acids long. CDR3 protein: CASSSTGHLASGNTIYF. In DNA form, the CDR3 reads TGTGCCAGCAGCTCAACAGGGCACCTCGCCTCTGGAAACACCATATATTTT. The entire variable domain, with the rest obtained from reference TRBV7-2 and TRBJ1-3, is as follows: GAGVSQSPSNKVTEKGKDVELRCDPISGHTALYWYRQSLGQGLEFLIYFQGNSAPDKSGLPSDRFSAERTGGSVSTLTIQRTQQEDSAVYLCASSSTGHLASGNTIYFGEGSWLTVV.

The chain is built from TRBV7-6 and TRBJ1-5; D gene ambiguous. Trimming removed 2 bases at V and 4 bases at J, with 9 bases between. CDR1 is SGHVS, CDR2 FNYEAQ, per germline. CDR3 length: 14 amino acids. The CDR3 protein is CASSLFGENQPQHF. CDR3 DNA sequence: TGTGCCAGCAGCTTATTCGGGGAAAATCAGCCCCAGCATTTT.

The chain has TRBV6-5 and TRBJ2-2; 9 bases are a match to TRBD2. The J segment lost 6 bases and the V segment lost 9 bases, leaving 11 bases of the junction unmatched. Looked up from germline, CDR1 is MNHEY and CDR2 is SVGAGI. The CDR3 is 15 amino acids. The CDR3: CASRGLAGGAGELFF. In DNA form, the CDR3 reads TGTGCCAGTAGGGGTCTGGCGGGGGGGGCCGGGGAGCTGTTTTTT.

V is TRBV6-1 and J is TRBJ1-2; 9 bases are a match to TRBD1. V was pared by 1 base and J by 3 bases, with 3 bases of the junction left unmatched. The CDR3 has 15 amino acids. Germline CDR1 reads MNHNS; CDR2 reads SASEGT. The CDR3 bases are TGTGCCAGCAGTGAAGATTGGGACAGGGACTATGGCTACACCTTC. This sequence encodes CASSEDWDRDYGYTF.

V gene TRBV5-1 combines with J gene TRBJ2-2; a weak D match, TRBD1 (5 bases). The ends were cut back, 1 base at V and 6 bases at J, with 10 bases in the middle. Germline V gene sequence: CDR1 SGHRS, CDR2 YFSETQ. This CDR3 comprises 14 residues. The DNA for the CDR3 is TGCGCCAGCAGCTTGTACGACAGCCCCGGGGAGCTGTTTTTT. This encodes CASSLYDSPGELFF.

The V call is TRBV5-1, the J call TRBJ2-5; D is unclear. V was trimmed by 2 bases and J by 5 bases, leaving 16 bases between them. The CDR3 length is 15 residues. CDR1 SGHRS and CDR2 YFSETQ come from the germline V gene. The CDR3 nucleotides are TGCGCCAGCAGCTTAAAGCCCCTCGAGGTGGAGACCCAGTACTTC. It translates to CASSLKPLEVETQYF. Variable domain in full (rest from reference TRBV5-1 and TRBJ2-5): KAGVTQTPRYLIKTRGQQVTLSCSPISGHRSVSWYQQTPGQGLQFLFEYFSETQRNKGNFPGRFSGRQFSNSRSEMNVSTLELGDSALYLCASSLKPLEVETQYFGPGTRLLVL.

The chain is built from TRBV6-5 and TRBJ1-5, with D hard to call. This CDR3 spans 11 amino acids. V lost 6 bases to trimming and J lost 5 bases, with 5 bases between them. Germline V gene sequence: CDR1 MNHEY, CDR2 SVGAGI. The CDR3 here is CASRQHQPQHF. For the CDR3, the DNA is TGTGCCAGCAGACAGCATCAGCCCCAGCATTTT.

The chain recombines TRBV28 with TRBJ1-1; D call uncertain. The germline V and J ends were trimmed by 4 bases and 0 bases, with 9 bases remaining between them. Germline CDR1 reads MDHEN; CDR2 reads SYDVKM. The CDR3 has 14 residues. The CDR3 here is CASSSRAMNTEAFF. CDR3 bases: TGTGCCAGCAGTTCCCGAGCTATGAACACTGAAGCTTTCTTT.

The CDR3, as DNA: TGTGCCACCAGCAGGGAAGAGGGACTTAACACCGGGGAGCTGTTTTTT. It translates to CATSREEGLNTGELFF. The rearrangement joins TRBV15 to TRBJ2-2; weak D call: TRBD2 (6 bases). The V gene lost 3 bases and the J gene lost 2 bases, with 13 bases spanning the gap. The CDR3 extends over 16 amino acids. Per the germline V gene, CDR1 is LNHNV and CDR2 is YYDKDF (reference sequence).

The chain carries TRBV4-1 and TRBJ2-6; D gene unclear. This CDR3 has 19 residues. Trimming cost V 0 bases and J 2 bases, with 17 bases left between them. Germline CDR1 MGHRA, CDR2 YSYEKL. CDR3 in amino acids: CASSQEPIESYAGANVLTF. The CDR3 DNA sequence: TGCGCCAGCAGCCAAGAACCTATAGAGAGTTACGCTGGGGCCAACGTCCTGACTTTC.

This clone was seen a single time. The gene calls are TRBV29-1 and TRBJ1-3; D is ambiguous. V was pared by 4 bases and J by 0 bases, with 13 bases between. Germline V gene sequence: CDR1 SQVTM, CDR2 ANQGSEA. The length of the CDR3 is 15 residues. As DNA, the CDR3 is TGCAGCGTTGGGCTGTCTGTCCCCTCTGGAAACACCATATATTTT. This gives the protein CSVGLSVPSGNTIYF.

This clone was observed once. The V and J genes are TRBV2 and TRBJ1-5; TRBD1 matches 7 bases. J was trimmed by 0 bases and V by 6 bases; bases with no gene match: 5. Per the germline V gene, CDR1 is SNHLY and CDR2 is FYNNEI. The CDR3 length is 15 residues. The CDR3 DNA is TGTGCCAGCAGCTTTGGGACAGATAGCAATCAGCCCCAGCATTTT. Residues: CASSFGTDSNQPQHF.

This rearrangement joins TRBV19 to TRBJ1-2, with D possibly TRBD1 on 6 matching bases. Between the trimmed V and J ends, which lost 7 bases and 2 bases, there was a span of 17 bases. Looked up from germline, CDR1 is LNHDA and CDR2 is SQIVND (reference sequence). CDR3 length: 15 residues. The CDR3 region is CASTNRGQPNYGYTF. CDR3 DNA: TGTGCCAGTACTAATCGGGGACAACCGAACTATGGCTACACCTTC.

V usage is TRBV11-2 and J usage is TRBJ1-3, with 8 nucleotides matching TRBD1. Germline V gene sequence: CDR1 SGHAT, CDR2 FQNNGV. The CDR3 spans 16 residues. V lost 6 bases, J lost 2 bases, and 9 bases stayed unmatched. The chain's CDR3 is CASRGLRTGTGNTIYF. CDR3 sequence (DNA): TGTGCCAGCAGGGGGTTGAGGACAGGGACTGGAAACACCATATATTTT.

In this sample, this clone turned up once. The chain has TRBV6-6 and TRBJ1-5; a weak D match, TRBD1 (6 bases). CDR1 and CDR2 from the germline V gene are MNHNY and SVGAGI (reference sequence). This CDR3 is built from 16 residues. V was shortened by 7 bases and J by 0 bases, with 16 bases between the two germline ends. The CDR3 bases are TGTGCCAGCATTCAAAAGACAGGTAATAGCAATCAGCCCCAGCATTTT. Amino acids: CASIQKTGNSNQPQHF.

The chain recombines TRBV11-2 with TRBJ1-1, with 8 bases aligning to TRBD1. With V trimmed by 3 bases and J by 1 base, 4 bases remained unmatched. Germline V gene lookup returns CDR1 SGHAT and CDR2 FQNNGV. CDR3 length equals 15 residues. The CDR3 protein is CASSLSGQGNTEAFF. The DNA of the CDR3 is TGTGCCAGCAGCTTGTCCGGACAGGGGAACACTGAAGCTTTCTTT.